One sample yielded the 8 T cell receptor beta chains listed below, sequenced in a study of CD8+ T cells in alopecia areata. cDNA serving as the sequencing template came from extracted, reverse transcribed RNA. TCRdb's table, derived via immunoSEQ multiplex PCR, lists solely in-frame clones and lacks some. There are under 300,000 clones in the sample; less than 80% occur only once, and roughly 1.2% lies in the top ten. The sample was CD4+ T cells sorted from blood, taken at week 0. The origin of the receptors is a human donor with alopecia areata.

By its share, this clone is medium-sized. The chain carries TRBV5-5 and TRBJ2-4; no clear D. This CDR3 comprises 11 residues. Deletions cut 1 base from V and 8 bases from J, with 4 bases between. The germline V gene encodes CDR1 SGHKS and CDR2 YYEKEE (reference sequence). CDR3 residues: CASSLLDIQYF. DNA of the CDR3: TGTGCCAGCAGCTTGTTGGACATTCAGTACTTC.

J is TRBJ1-3 and V is TRBV29-1; D ambiguous. V was shortened by 3 bases and J by 0 bases, with 9 bases between the two germline ends. The CDR3 runs 14 residues. Germline V lookup: CDR1 SQVTM, CDR2 ANQGSEA. CDR3 residues: CSVEVIASGNTIYF. Written as DNA, the CDR3 is TGCAGCGTTGAGGTGATAGCCTCTGGAAACACCATATATTTT.

This clone was recorded at least ten times. The rearrangement uses TRBV2 and TRBJ1-1; 8 bases agree with TRBD1. The CDR3 spans 15 residues. The germline V gene encodes CDR1 SNHLY and CDR2 FYNNEI. V lost 5 bases, J lost 4 bases, and 9 bases stayed unmatched. CDR3 sequence: CASSRQGAGVTEAFF. As DNA, the CDR3 is TGTGCCAGCAGTCGTCAGGGGGCGGGGGTCACTGAAGCTTTCTTT. The full variable domain, its missing parts supplied by reference TRBV2 and TRBJ1-1, is EPEVTQTPSHQVTQMGQEVILRCVPISNHLYFYWYRQILGQKVEFLVSFYNNEISEKSEIFDDQFSVERPDGSNFTLKIRSTKLEDSAMYFCASSRQGAGVTEAFFGQGTRLTVV.

V is TRBV11-2 and J is TRBJ1-2; D is perhaps TRBD1 (5 bases). Trimming shortened V by 5 bases and J by 8 bases, and 15 bases separated the two germline ends. The CDR3 consists of 13 residues. Per the germline V gene, CDR1 is SGHAT and CDR2 is FQNNGV. The CDR3 here is CASSPDMFGGYTF. The CDR3 DNA sequence: TGTGCCAGCAGCCCGGACATGTTCGGGGGCTACACCTTC.

The chain is built from TRBV30 and TRBJ1-5; D is possibly TRBD1 (5 bases). The CDR3 covers 15 residues. Germline values: CDR1 GTSNPN, CDR2 SVGIG (reference sequence). Deletions cut 3 bases from V and 3 bases from J, with 15 bases between. CDR3 DNA: TGTGCCTGGAGCGGGGACCCACCCAACAATCAGCCCCAGCATTTT. This encodes CAWSGDPPNNQPQHF.

This clone was seen a handful of times. The chain uses TRBV2 and TRBJ2-7, with 9 bases matching TRBD1. The germline V gene encodes CDR1 SNHLY and CDR2 FYNNEI. The CDR3 runs to 14 residues. Losses at the gene ends were 6 bases for V and 0 bases for J; bases not matched to a gene: 3. In DNA, the CDR3 is TGTGCCAGCAGCGAACAGGGGGCCTCCTACGAGCAGTACTTC. Amino acid sequence: CASSEQGASYEQYF.

The rearrangement uses TRBV5-1 and TRBJ2-1; 9 positions match TRBD2. Germline loops: CDR1 SGHRS, CDR2 YFSETQ. The CDR3 consists of 16 residues. The V and J ends lost 4 bases and 3 bases, in that order; junction bases with no gene match: 8. The CDR3 spells CASSVNSGGFYNEQFF. The CDR3 region has the DNA TGCGCCAGCAGCGTGAATAGCGGGGGATTCTACAATGAGCAGTTCTTC.

With regard to this clone: A much larger clone is a single base away; this may be a read error. The sample has other DNA sequences that encode this CDR3 too. The chain recombines TRBV11-2 with TRBJ2-1, with D perhaps TRBD1 or TRBD2 (5 bases each). Trimming cost V 1 base and J 4 bases, with 5 bases left between them. The CDR3 covers 13 residues. Germline V gene sequence: CDR1 SGHAT, CDR2 FQNNGV. CDR3 loop: CASSLGGYNEQFF. The CDR3 nucleotides are TGTGCCAGCAGCTTAGGGGGGTACAATGAGCAGTTCTTC. The whole variable domain, remainder taken from reference TRBV11-2 and TRBJ2-1, is EAGVAQSPRYKIIEKRQSVAFWCNPISGHATLYWYQQILGQGPKLLIQFQNNGVVDDSQLPKDRFSAERLKGVDSTLKIQPAKLEDSAVYLCASSLGGYNEQFFGPGTRLTVL.